This T cell receptor beta chain was recorded in a study of neurological immune-mediated disorders. Whole-study findings and limits: Patients with HTLV-1-associated myelopathy had the highest level of TCR clonal expansion, whereas patients with multiple sclerosis had the lowest level, falling beneath the level found in healthy controls. CDR3 amino acid sequences of expanded clones were not shared across subjects, a result suggesting private repertoires in all groups.

The cDNA was generated through 5'RACE incorporating 10-nucleotide random UMIs. In TCRdb, the 5' RACE reads were re-called with MiXCR into one record per CDR3 protein. Found here are 25,000 to 35,000 distinct CDR3 sequences, about 3% of them singletons; the top ten hold more than 6%. 2 million PBMCs stored at -80 C were the source of the unsorted libraries. Many counts were recorded for this clonotype. No antigen is known for it. The sequencing sample was made of PBMCs. This TCR came from a woman in her 30s with multiple sclerosis.

CDR3 nucleotides: TGTGCCATCAGACCAGACAGGGAATACGAGCAGTACTTC. Its translation: CAIRPDREYEQYF. The chain links TRBV10-3 to TRBJ2-7; 7 bases match TRBD1. This CDR3 has 13 residues. The V and J ends lost 6 bases and 4 bases, in that order; junction bases with no gene match: 6. The germline gives CDR1 ENHRY, CDR2 SYGVKD.